One sample yielded the 25 T cell receptor beta chains listed below, sequenced in a study of T cells in Graves' hyperthyroidism and ophthalmopathy. Regions amplified from RNA transcripts were the TCR beta CDR3 regions. A first-round RT-PCR of the TCR CDR3 used the HTBI primer set. TCRdb analysed the multiplex PCR reads with MiXCR anew, one entry per CDR3 protein. The sample has about 420,000 distinct CDR3 sequences, 15% to 18% seen once. Specimen: blood. Receptors were obtained from a woman aged 18 to 35 with Graves' hyperthyroidism.

The chain uses TRBV11-3 and TRBJ2-3; D perhaps matches TRBD2 (7 bases). This CDR3 is built from 16 residues. V lost 5 bases and J lost 5, with 20 bases in between. CDR1 and CDR2 (germline): SGHNT, YENEEA. The CDR3 DNA reads TGTGCCAGCAGCCCCCGTAAAGGGGGGGGGATAGATACGCAGTATTTT. It yields the protein CASSPRKGGGIDTQYF.

This clonotype was seen many times. The chain employs TRBV20-1 and TRBJ2-5; D possibly matches TRBD1 or TRBD2 (5 bases each). CDR1 DFQATT and CDR2 SNEGSKA come from the germline V gene (reference sequence). The CDR3 totals 13 residues. The CDR3 bases are TGCAGCGGCATTGAGGCAGGGAGAGAGACCCAGTACTTC. This gives the protein CSGIEAGRETQYF.

The table lists this clonotype with many counts. The CDR3 coding sequence is TGTGCCAGTAGCCTGACCCTACTAGCGGATACGCAGTATTTT. Its translation: CASSLTLLADTQYF. The chain couples TRBV19 to TRBJ2-3, with 7 bases aligning to TRBD2. V shed 6 bases, J shed 6 bases, and the junction held 9 bases outside the gene matches. The length of the CDR3 is 14 residues. The V gene's germline CDR1 is LNHDA and CDR2 SQIVND (reference sequence).

This clonotype was seen many times. This chain links TRBV10-3 with TRBJ1-6; the match to TRBD1 covers 8 bases. There are 17 residues in the CDR3. The trim removed 2 bases at V and 10 bases at J, leaving 13 bases unmatched. CDR1 ENHRY and CDR2 SYGVKD come from the germline V gene. The CDR3 DNA reads TGTGCCATCAGTGAGGGGCAGGGGGCCCTCTGGGGGTCACCCCTCCACTTT. Amino acid sequence: CAISEGQGALWGSPLHF.

This clonotype was recorded at least ten times. The chain employs TRBV20-1 and TRBJ2-7, with no clear D. The CDR3 contains 11 residues. V dropped 0 bases and J dropped 7 bases, with 7 bases sitting between them. CDR1 and CDR2 from the germline V gene are DFQATT and SNEGSKA (reference sequence). The chain's CDR3 is CSARDLGEQYF. The CDR3 DNA follows: TGCAGTGCTAGAGACCTTGGGGAGCAGTACTTC.

This clonotype appeared a few times. The chain has TRBV10-3 and TRBJ2-1, with a weak D call TRBD1 (5 bases). V gave up 3 bases and J gave up 4 bases, with 13 bases separating them. Germline V lookup: CDR1 ENHRY, CDR2 SYGVKD. This CDR3 has 15 residues. The CDR3 DNA sequence: TGTGCCATCAGTGAACAGGTTGGGCAGTACAATGAGCAGTTCTTC. Residues: CAISEQVGQYNEQFF.

This clonotype was detected a few times. A much larger clonotype is one base distant, so this may be a read error. This rearrangement joins TRBV4-2 to TRBJ2-3; D call uncertain. The CDR3 totals 13 residues. V lost 1 base, J lost 4 bases, and 6 bases lay in between. Germline loops: CDR1 LGHNA, CDR2 YNFKEQ. The CDR3 DNA reads TGTGCCAGCAGCCAAGCCCCAGCAGATACGCAGTATTTT. Its translation is CASSQAPADTQYF.

The chain uses TRBV5-1 and TRBJ1-6; 10 bases fit TRBD1. Germline-derived CDR1 and CDR2 are SGHRS and YFSETQ. The trim removed 0 bases at V and 7 bases at J, leaving 4 bases unmatched. This CDR3 is 16 amino acids long. The DNA of the CDR3 is TGCGCCAGCAGCTTGGAGGGACAGGGGACGAATTCACCCCTCCACTTT. Translation gives CASSLEGQGTNSPLHF.

Many counts were recorded for this clonotype. The chain couples TRBV7-8 to TRBJ1-2; D may be TRBD1 (6 bases). V was cut by 4 bases and J by 4 bases, with 19 bases left in between. Germline CDR1 is SGHVS and CDR2 is FQNEAQ. This CDR3 is built from 16 residues. Here the CDR3 reads CASSSPKSRGSYGYTF. DNA for the CDR3: TGTGCCAGCAGCTCTCCAAAATCCAGGGGATCCTATGGCTACACCTTC.

This clonotype was seen at least ten times. The chain carries TRBV18 and TRBJ2-7, with 7 bases matching TRBD1. The germline gives CDR1 KGHSH, CDR2 LQKENI. Unmatched junction bases numbered 4, after V lost 3 bases and J lost 2 bases. The CDR3 runs 14 residues. CDR3 DNA sequence: TGTGCCAGCTCACCCCCGGGACAGCCCTACGAGCAGTACTTC. It encodes CASSPPGQPYEQYF.

V is TRBV28 and J is TRBJ1-2, with D perhaps matching TRBD1 (5 bases). There are 15 residues in the CDR3. From germline, CDR1 is MDHEN and CDR2 SYDVKM. Trimming removed 3 bases from V and 7 bases from J, with 18 bases in between. DNA for the CDR3: TGTGCCAGCAGTTTCGCGGGCCAGGGTGTGGTTGGCTACACCTTC. Protein: CASSFAGQGVVGYTF.

CDR3 DNA: TGTGCCAGCAGCAGCGACAGGGTCGGAGATACGCAGTATTTT. Translated, it gives CASSSDRVGDTQYF. The chain has TRBV7-9 and TRBJ2-3, with TRBD1 identical over 7 bases. The trim removed 5 bases at V and 5 bases at J, leaving 7 bases unmatched. Looked up from germline, CDR1 is SEHNR and CDR2 is FQNEAQ (reference sequence). This CDR3 spans 14 amino acids.

The chain couples TRBV24-1 to TRBJ2-1; D is uncertain. CDR1 is KGHDR and CDR2 is SFDVKD in the germline V gene. This CDR3 spans 16 amino acids. V was cut by 2 bases and J by 0 bases, with 10 bases left in between. The CDR3 coding sequence is TGTGCCACCAGTGATTCCTATGGAAGCTCCTACAATGAGCAGTTCTTC. Encoded protein: CATSDSYGSSYNEQFF.

This clonotype appeared many times. The chain combines TRBV20-1 with TRBJ2-3; 8 nucleotides align to TRBD2. CDR3 length: 17 amino acids. Germline trimming cut 6 bases from V and 0 bases from J; bases unmatched to any gene: 14. Germline V gene lookup returns CDR1 DFQATT and CDR2 SNEGSKA (reference sequence). The CDR3 DNA reads as TGCAGTGCACGCGGGGGGCCAGACTCCCCGAGCACAGATACGCAGTATTTT. It is translated as CSARGGPDSPSTDTQYF.

This clonotype showed up many times. The rearrangement uses TRBV6-2 or TRBV6-3 and TRBJ2-5; TRBD2 matches 7 bases. The CDR3 extends over 15 amino acids. Per the germline V gene, CDR1 is MNHEY and CDR2 is SVGEGT. The V segment lost 5 bases and the J segment 0 bases; nucleotides outside the gene matches: 6. Here the CDR3 reads CASSHGGTYQETQYF. CDR3 in DNA: TGTGCCAGCAGTCACGGGGGGACCTACCAAGAGACCCAGTACTTC.

This clonotype was seen many times. The chain joins TRBV29-1 to TRBJ2-4; possibly TRBD1 for D (5 bases). Germline lookup yields CDR1 SQVTM and CDR2 ANQGSEA. CDR3 length equals 13 residues. Trimming cost V 4 bases and J 3 bases, with 10 bases left between them. The CDR3 DNA follows: TGCAGCGTTGGGGCAGGGTTCAAAAACATTCAGTACTTC. It translates to CSVGAGFKNIQYF.

In DNA, the CDR3 is TGTGCCAGCAGTGGAGAGGCGGAGGGAAGGTATGGCTACACCTTC. This encodes CASSGEAEGRYGYTF. This chain uses TRBV6-1 with TRBJ1-2; D gene unclear. Trimming stripped 4 bases from V and 5 bases from J, with 17 bases between. The CDR3 contains 15 residues. Per germline, CDR1 MNHNS and CDR2 SASEGT.

The chain employs TRBV30 and TRBJ1-3; D possibly corresponds to TRBD1 (5 bases). V lost 7 bases to trimming and J lost 0 bases, with 13 bases between them. CDR1 and CDR2 (germline): GTSNPN, SVGIG (reference sequence). This CDR3 region has 14 residues. The CDR3, as DNA: TGTGCCTCGGAGAGGGGTTACTCTGGAAACACCATATATTTT. This gives the protein CASERGYSGNTIYF.

About this clonotype: An end of the junction does not agree with germline; a read error may underlie this. The genes are TRBV20-1 and TRBJ2-7; the D gene is possibly TRBD1 (6 bases). The CDR3 sequence is 14 residues long. Germline lookup yields CDR1 DFQATT and CDR2 SNEGSKA (reference sequence). The CDR3 loop reads CSASLGTRGDEQHF. The CDR3 region has the DNA TGCAGTGCTAGTTTAGGCACCAGGGGCGACGAGCAGCACTTC.

This clonotype came up a few times. The chain recombines TRBV19 with TRBJ1-5, with D unresolved. Trimming stripped 5 bases from V and 2 bases from J, with 22 bases between. The CDR3 runs to 18 residues. Germline loops: CDR1 LNHDA, CDR2 SQIVND (reference sequence). CDR3 amino acids: CASSSVPWGARGNQPQHF. The CDR3 bases are TGTGCCAGTAGTTCAGTCCCGTGGGGAGCCAGAGGCAATCAGCCCCAGCATTTT.

Ten or more counts support this clonotype. V and J are TRBV6-1 and TRBJ1-1; D gene unclear. This CDR3 is 17 amino acids long. V lost 10 bases to trimming and J lost 0 bases, with 24 bases between them. CDR1 is MNHNS and CDR2 is SASEGT in the germline V gene. The CDR3 sequence: CAIQSSKRGLMNTEAFF. The CDR3 region has the DNA TGTGCCATCCAATCTTCGAAACGGGGATTAATGAACACTGAAGCTTTCTTT.

This clonotype was recorded at least ten times. The chain employs TRBV20-1 and TRBJ2-3, with 8 bases fitting TRBD2. The CDR3 is 14 residues long. Germline trimming cut 6 bases from V and 3 bases from J; bases unmatched to any gene: 8. CDR1 DFQATT and CDR2 SNEGSKA come from the germline V gene (reference sequence). This chain's CDR3 is CSAPAGGATDTQYF. Here the CDR3 DNA reads TGCAGTGCCCCCGCCGGGGGGGCAACAGATACGCAGTATTTT.

This clonotype has ten or more counts. A junction end diverges from the germline sequence, so it may reflect a read error. This chain links TRBV18 with TRBJ2-7; D uncertain. Germline CDR1 is KGHSH and CDR2 is LQKENI. This CDR3 contains 11 residues. CDR3 DNA sequence: TGCGCCAGCAGCCCGGACTACGAGCAGTACTTC. It codes for CASSPDYEQYF.

This clonotype was detected a few times. The chain links TRBV19 to TRBJ2-3; 7 positions match TRBD1. Unmatched junction bases numbered 9, after V lost 6 bases and J lost 3 bases. The CDR3 runs 15 residues. CDR1 LNHDA and CDR2 SQIVND come from the germline V gene (reference sequence). CDR3 sequence: CASSPTGTETDTQYF. The CDR3, as DNA: TGTGCCAGTAGCCCAACCGGGACAGAGACAGATACGCAGTATTTT.

The gene calls are TRBV5-4 and TRBJ2-1; TRBD2 matches 7 bases. Germline V lookup: CDR1 SGHNT, CDR2 YYREEE (reference sequence). This CDR3 is built from 14 residues. CDR3 region: CATRGDYSYNEQFF. DNA of the CDR3: TGTGCTACCCGCGGGGACTATAGTTACAATGAGCAGTTCTTC.